What follows is one T cell receptor (beta chain) and its context. Its antigen remains unknown. The sample originates from a study of radiation and T cells in renal cell carcinoma. CDR3 length equals 16 residues. The germline V gene encodes CDR1 KGHSH and CDR2 LQKENI. The V and J ends lost 3 bases and 5 bases, in that order; junction bases with no gene match: 12. Study-wide results and limits: From baseline, blood top tumor clonotypes peaked at 2 weeks post-radiation.

The repertoire was sequenced with immunoSEQ multiplex PCR; TCRdb's copy has only in-frame clones and lacks some. The sample has 140,000 or so clones; 80% to 90% are singletons. Time point given: blood 4 weeks post-SBRT, at nephrectomy. Treatment indicated: 15 Gy SBRT to primary tumor, nephrectomy 4 weeks later. Nephrectomy followed 15 Gy stereotactic body radiation by 4 weeks. This renal cell carcinoma was of the clear cell type. The chain is built from TRBV18 and TRBJ1-1, with TRBD1 matching 7 bases. Material: blood, obtained from a patient whose treatment included radiotherapy and nephrectomy. This TCR was sampled from a woman in her forties or fifties with renal cell carcinoma. The CDR3 loop reads CASSPLQGSPGTEAFF. The CDR3 DNA is TGTGCCAGCTCACCCTTACAGGGGAGCCCAGGGACTGAAGCTTTCTTT.